The 2 T cell receptor beta chains below were found in one sample sequenced in a study of cytomegalovirus exposure and HLA in healthy donors. The study ran its PCR with 60 Vbeta and 13 Jbeta primers. Sequenced by immunoSEQ multiplex PCR; TCRdb stores in-frame clones only, minus some. The sample lists 110,000 or so clones; 77% were seen once. The sequenced sample consisted of PBMCs. The receptors stem from a man younger than 35 in good health and CMV-seropositive.

This chain uses TRBV7-8 with TRBJ2-7, with a tentative D call TRBD1 (6 bases). The CDR3 contains 14 residues. The V gene's germline CDR1 is SGHVS and CDR2 FQNEAQ. The ends were cut back, 2 bases at V and 2 bases at J, with 10 bases in the middle. This chain's CDR3 is CASSLSAGAYEQYF. The CDR3 bases are TGTGCCAGCAGCTTAAGTGCAGGGGCCTACGAGCAGTACTTC.

The V call is TRBV5-6, the J call TRBJ1-2; TRBD1 matches at 9 bases. The CDR3 length is 15 residues. J was trimmed by 4 bases and V by 5 bases; bases with no gene match: 9. Germline V gene lookup returns CDR1 SGHDT and CDR2 YYEEEE. DNA of the CDR3: TGTGCCAGCAGTCCATGGACAGGGGACCTCTATGGCTACACCTTC. Its protein is CASSPWTGDLYGYTF.